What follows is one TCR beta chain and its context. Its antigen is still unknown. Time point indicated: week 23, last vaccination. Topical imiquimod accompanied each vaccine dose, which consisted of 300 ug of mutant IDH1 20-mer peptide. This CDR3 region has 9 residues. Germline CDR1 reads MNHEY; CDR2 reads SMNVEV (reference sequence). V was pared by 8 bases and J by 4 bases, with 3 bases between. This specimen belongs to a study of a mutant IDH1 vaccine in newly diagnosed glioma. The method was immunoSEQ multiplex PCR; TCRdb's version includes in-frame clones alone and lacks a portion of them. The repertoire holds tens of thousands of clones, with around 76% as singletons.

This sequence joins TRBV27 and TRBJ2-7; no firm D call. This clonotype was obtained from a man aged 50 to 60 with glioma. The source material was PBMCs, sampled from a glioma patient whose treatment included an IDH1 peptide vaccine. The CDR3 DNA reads TGTGCCAGCGGGTACGAGCAGTACTTC. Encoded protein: CASGYEQYF.